The clone carrying this TCR beta chain has more than one count but fewer than ten. Its antigen is currently unknown. The read ends 3 residues early relative to the CDR3; the germline J gene fills the gap. These data belong to a study of T cell clonality in common variable immunodeficiency. Per the germline V gene, CDR1 is MNHEY and CDR2 is SVGEGT. V gave up 4 bases and J gave up 1 base, with 17 bases separating them. CDR3 length: 16 residues. Study-wide results and caveats: In common variable immunodeficiency, TCR beta chains reportedly carried fewer deletions and N-nucleotide insertions.

Control and CVID samples contributed equal amounts of genomic DNA. Method: immunoSEQ multiplex PCR; TCRdb's copy keeps in-frame clones and lacks some. This table holds about 42,000 clones with no singletons; the top ten claim approximately 6%. Each donor provided about 5 to 9 ml of heparinized whole blood. Sample: peripheral blood mononuclear cells. This sequence originates from a human donor with common variable immunodeficiency. The chain is built from TRBV6-2 or TRBV6-3 and TRBJ2-7; TRBD1 is a possible D gene (7 bases). CDR3 region: CASSWRGQTTSYEQYF. CDR3 DNA (partial): TGTGCCAGCAGTTGGAGGGGACAGACAACGTCCTACGAG.